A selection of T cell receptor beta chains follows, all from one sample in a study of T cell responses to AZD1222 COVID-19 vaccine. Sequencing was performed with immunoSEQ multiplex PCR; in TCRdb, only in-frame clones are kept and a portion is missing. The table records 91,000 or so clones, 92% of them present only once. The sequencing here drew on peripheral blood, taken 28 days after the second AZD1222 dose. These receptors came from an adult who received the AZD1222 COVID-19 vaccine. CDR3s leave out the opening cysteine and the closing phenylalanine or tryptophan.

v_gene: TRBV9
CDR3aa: ASSVMWSGHYGYT

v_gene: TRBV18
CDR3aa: ASSPRSGGTETQY

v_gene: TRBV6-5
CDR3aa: ASREGLAVRETQY

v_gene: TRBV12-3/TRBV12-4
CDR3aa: ASSTTANTEAF

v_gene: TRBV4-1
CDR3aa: ASSRGTGDEKLF

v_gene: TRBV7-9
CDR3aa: ASSLEGGHQPQH

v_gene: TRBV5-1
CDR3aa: ASSFRLAGEPSTDTQY

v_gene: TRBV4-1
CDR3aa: ASSLRQGYNQPQH

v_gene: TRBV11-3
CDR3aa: ASSLGVGTRSREQF

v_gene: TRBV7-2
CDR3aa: ASSLTSGTGELF

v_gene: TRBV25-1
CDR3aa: ASSEYWTQETQY

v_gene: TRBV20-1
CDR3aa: SASLRGAKDTQY

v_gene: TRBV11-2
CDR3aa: ASSLQGGNTEAF

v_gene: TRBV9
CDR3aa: ASSPRRGGNTEAF

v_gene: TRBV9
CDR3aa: ASSVGGEAYNSPLH

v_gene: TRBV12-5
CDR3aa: ASGGNVQRTEAF

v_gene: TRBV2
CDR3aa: ASGQGKAGQPQH

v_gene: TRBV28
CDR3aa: ASSPGQGSLQPQH

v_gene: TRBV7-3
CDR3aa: ASSSGLAGETQY

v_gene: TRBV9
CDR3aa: ASSVEGRSPYNEQF

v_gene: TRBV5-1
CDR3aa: ASSLTGTSYEQY

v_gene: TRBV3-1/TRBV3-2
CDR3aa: ASSPRTGGGETQY

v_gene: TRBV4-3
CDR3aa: ASSQDWAGGEQY

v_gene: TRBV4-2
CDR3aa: ASSQPGTGEGETQY

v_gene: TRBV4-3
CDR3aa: ASSQGLGVTNEKLF

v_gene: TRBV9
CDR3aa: ASSATQGQLKETQY

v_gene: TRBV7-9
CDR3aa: ASSEQGYEQY

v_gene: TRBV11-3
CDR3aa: ASSLGQGSETQY

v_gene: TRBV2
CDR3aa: ASNLRQGGNQPQH

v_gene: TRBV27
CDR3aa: ASSRLGARLNTEAF

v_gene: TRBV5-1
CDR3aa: ASSLMRWVLAGAYNEQF

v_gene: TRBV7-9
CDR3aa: ASSPYHTDGSGNTIY

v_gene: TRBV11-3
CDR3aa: ASSLGGEQF

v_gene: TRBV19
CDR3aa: ASRDPGGDYQPQH

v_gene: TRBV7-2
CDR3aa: ASSSQGSGQPQH

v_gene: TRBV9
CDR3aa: ASSPSGESYEQY

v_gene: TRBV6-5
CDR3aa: ASSIETGSRQPQH

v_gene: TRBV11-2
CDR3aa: ASSLKGQGATNEKLF

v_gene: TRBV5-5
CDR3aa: ASSLDPLETQY

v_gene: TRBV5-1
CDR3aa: ASSLRTGGAEF

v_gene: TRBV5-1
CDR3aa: ASSENSGTLGEKLF

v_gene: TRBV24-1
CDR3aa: ATSDTQGERETQY